A single sample gave rise to the 8 T cell receptor beta chains below, sequenced in a study of T cells in women clearing cervical HPV infection. Here immunoSEQ multiplex PCR was the method, and the copy in TCRdb shows in-frame clones only, minus some. Its table records tens of thousands of clones. The sequenced sample was blood buffy coat. These receptors came from a woman aged 18-70 years with a cervical HPV16 infection that either progressed to CIN3+ or cleared (not recorded which).

With respect to this clone: Read sequence stops 3 residues before the CDR3 end, and the germline J gene provides the missing end. The V gene is TRBV4-2, the J gene TRBJ2-2; 9 positions agree with TRBD2. The CDR3 runs to 17 residues. Trimming took 3 bases from V and 10 from J; bases not matched to a gene: 15. The germline V gene encodes CDR1 LGHNA and CDR2 YNFKEQ. CDR3 sequence reads: CASSHVGAGGPFVELFF. Partial CDR3 DNA: TGTGCCAGCAGCCATGTTGGCGCGGGAGGGCCCTTCGTGGAG.

With regard to this clone: Read coverage stops 3 residues before the CDR3 terminus; the germline J gene supplies the remainder. The chain uses TRBV13 and TRBJ1-2, with a possible D match to TRBD1 (6 bases). Germline lookup yields CDR1 PRHDT and CDR2 FYEKMQ (reference sequence). V shed 8 bases and J shed 1 base, with 14 bases lying between them. The CDR3 is 14 amino acids. The CDR3 DNA, read in part, is TGTGCCAGCGAACAGGGAAGGGATAACTATGGC. This gives the protein CASEQGRDNYG. The complete CDR3 reads CASEQGRDNYGYTF.

On this clone itself: The observed sequence ends 3 residues before the CDR3 terminus, with the missing tail filled in from the germline J gene. The chain combines TRBV11-2 with TRBJ2-1; D is perhaps TRBD2 (6 bases). The germline V and J ends were trimmed by 3 bases and 3 bases, with 12 bases remaining between them. The CDR3 runs to 15 residues. The V gene's germline CDR1 is SGHAT and CDR2 FQNNGV. The CDR3 here is CASSFGTPFYNEQFF. CDR3 DNA, as far as it was read: TGTGCCAGCAGCTTCGGGACTCCGTTCTACAATGAG.

Worth noting for this clone: The read ends 3 residues early relative to the CDR3; the germline J gene fills the gap. The V and J genes are TRBV30 and TRBJ1-3; no clear D gene. The germline V gene has CDR1 GTSNPN and CDR2 SVGIG (reference sequence). The ends were cut back, 0 bases at V and 4 bases at J, with 4 bases in the middle. This CDR3 contains 12 residues. Partial CDR3 DNA: TGTGCCTGGAGTGTCGGGGGAAACACC. Protein product: CAWSVGGNT. The complete CDR3 sequence is CAWSVGGNTIYF.

This clone is identified as medium-sized from frequency. The DNA ends 3 residues before the CDR3 does, and the rest of the CDR3 is filled in from the germline J gene. This chain links TRBV13 with TRBJ2-7, with 8 bases fitting TRBD2. The V gene end was trimmed by 4 bases and the J gene end by 4 bases; junction bases not matched to a gene: 12. Germline CDR1 reads PRHDT; CDR2 reads FYEKMQ (reference sequence). This CDR3 spans 16 amino acids. CDR3 DNA, as far as it was read: TGTGCCAGCAGCTCTTCCCCAGCGGGGGATTCTTACGAG. As protein: CASSSSPAGDSYE. The whole CDR3 region reads CASSSSPAGDSYEQYF.

A word on this clone: The read stops 3 residues short of the end of the CDR3; the missing end is completed from the germline J gene. V and J are TRBV20-1 and TRBJ2-7; D is uncertain. The CDR3 spans 13 residues. Between the trimmed V and J ends, which lost 6 bases and 2 bases, there was a span of 14 bases. Germline CDR1 and CDR2: DFQATT and SNEGSKA (reference sequence). Incomplete CDR3 DNA: TGCAGTGCGCATTCCCCTGACACCTACGAG. This translates into CSAHSPDTYE. The complete CDR3 protein is CSAHSPDTYEQYF.

Worth noting for this clone: The read ends 3 residues shy of where the CDR3 ends; the end is completed using the germline J gene. This sequence joins TRBV10-3 and TRBJ2-2; perhaps TRBD1 as D (8 bases). Germline lookup yields CDR1 ENHRY and CDR2 SYGVKD. The CDR3 covers 14 residues. Here the CDR3 reads CATGRGTGGEKLFF. The sequenced part of the CDR3 DNA is TGTGCCACCGGGCGGGGGACAGGCGGTGAAAAG.

Of note for this clone: The read ends 3 residues early relative to the CDR3; the germline J gene fills the gap. The chain recombines TRBV20-1 with TRBJ2-2; D perhaps matches TRBD2 (5 bases). Looked up from germline, CDR1 is DFQATT and CDR2 is SNEGSKA (reference sequence). The germline V and J ends were trimmed by 5 bases and 4 bases, with 23 bases remaining between them. The CDR3 extends over 17 amino acids. CDR3 sequence reads: CSAAPRGVGRGTGELFF. The sequenced part of the CDR3 DNA is TGCAGTGCTGCTCCCCGCGGAGTGGGCCGGGGCACCGGGGAG.